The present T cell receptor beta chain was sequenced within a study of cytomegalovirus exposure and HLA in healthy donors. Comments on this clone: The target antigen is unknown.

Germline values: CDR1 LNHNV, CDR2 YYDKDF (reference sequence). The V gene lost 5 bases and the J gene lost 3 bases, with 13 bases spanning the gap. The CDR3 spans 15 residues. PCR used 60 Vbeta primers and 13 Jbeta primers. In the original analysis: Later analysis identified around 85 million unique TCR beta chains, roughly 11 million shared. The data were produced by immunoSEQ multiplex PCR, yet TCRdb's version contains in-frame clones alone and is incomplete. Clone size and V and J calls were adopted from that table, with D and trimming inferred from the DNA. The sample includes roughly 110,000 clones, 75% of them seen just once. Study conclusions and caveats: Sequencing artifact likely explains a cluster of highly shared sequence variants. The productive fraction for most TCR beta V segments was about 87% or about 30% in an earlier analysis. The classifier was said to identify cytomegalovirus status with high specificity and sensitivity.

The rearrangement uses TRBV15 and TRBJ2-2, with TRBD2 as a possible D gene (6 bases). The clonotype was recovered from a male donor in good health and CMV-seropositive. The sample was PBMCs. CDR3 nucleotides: TGTGCCACCAGCCCGCGGGGCGGAGACACCGGGGAGCTGTTTTTT. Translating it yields CATSPRGGDTGELFF.